This paragraph covers one T cell receptor (beta chain) sequence. The antigen is undetermined. At one end the junction does not follow the germline gene, possibly because of a read error. RNA was extracted from bulk tissue without any cell sorting. Between August and November 2014, newly diagnosed, chemotherapy-naive lung cancer patients underwent thoracic surgery in China. The data originate from a study of tumor and adjacent non-tumor tissue in lung cancer. About the research overall: Histology: under 15 adenocarcinoma, a couple of squamous cell carcinoma, 1 small cell lung cancer. Findings and caveats of the study: Tumor TCR diversity, when higher, was linked to shorter survival.

Three rounds of nested PCR, following a modified ARM-PCR protocol, produced the TCRbeta library. TCRdb re-analysed the multiplex PCR reads in MiXCR, keeping a single row per CDR3 protein. The repertoire includes over 110,000 distinct CDR3 sequences, around 61% of them detected once, and over 15% sits in the top ten. Germline CDR1 reads MNHEY; CDR2 reads SVGAGI. This CDR3 has 18 amino acids. This chain links TRBV6-5 with TRBJ1-6; weak D call: TRBD1 (6 bases). The TCR sequence derives from a man in his fifties or sixties with small cell lung cancer. Sequencing was carried out using lung tumor tissue. CDR3 region: CASGYPPLGGPWNPPLHF. CDR3 DNA: TGTGCCAGCGGTTACCCACCACTAGGGGGGCCTTGGAATCCACCCCTCCACTTT.